The subject of this entry is one T cell receptor beta chain. What antigen it recognizes has not been identified. Base-call qualities are not available, and no considerably larger clone is one nucleotide away. In Seattle, one collaborating source enrolled patients while the infection was active and tracked those patients longitudinally over the course of disease. Each collaborating institution followed its own protocols to collect whole blood in K2EDTA tubes. Collaborator samples were shipped for TCRbeta analysis as frozen whole blood, isolated PBMCs, or DNA extracted from either sample type. The immunoSEQ Assay, a bias-controlled multiplex PCR, was used to amplify TCRbeta CDR3 regions from genomic DNA. As for how the authors treated the data: The number of nucleated cells in each sample was estimated from the amplification of reference gene primers within the assay. To quantify the absolute abundance of each unique TCRbeta CDR3 rearrangement, sequence reads were collapsed and filtered. For each sample, productive Simpson clonality was calculated by taking the square root of Simpson's diversity index across productive rearrangements. TCRdb retrieved this table from immuneACCESS and kept in-frame rearrangements only. Not all clones are present; in checked studies, unresolved V genes account for under half, and no reason is known for the remainder. The V and J calls and clone size come from that table; D and trimming were worked out from the DNA. The sample table records 250,000 to 400,000 clones; more than 70% of these occur just once. 1.5% to 2% of the sample lies in the top ten.

From a lookup of the germline V gene (reference sequence), CDR1 and CDR2 are SGHNT and YYREEE. CDR3 length: 15 amino acids, cysteine to phenylalanine. Only CDR3 DNA is held: 45 bases, read in frame from base 1. The trim is 2 bases for V and 10 bases for J, with a gap of 20 bases between the germline ends. This sample is part of a study of blood T cell repertoires in COVID-19 (dated by TCRdb to 2020 to 2021). Study-wide context: Collaborator samples came from the United States, Italy and Spain and covered acute and convalescent phases of COVID-19. HLA class I and class II types, where available, came from metadata supplied by the sample provider rather than from assay-based typing. Deeply sampled blood TCRbeta repertoires from subjects exposed to, actively infected with, or recovered from COVID-19 were included in the dataset. The repertoires were made available in a free public database intended to serve as a resource for research on the immune response to SARS-CoV-2. The prospective study material was composed of cDNA or gDNA derived from T cells, B-cell-depleted T cells, or PBMCs. The samples were drawn from two sources: the first 160 participants of the ongoing ImmuneRACE study, and 1,254 subjects contributed by 6 global collaborators. Sample metadata almost always included a de-identified subject ID, COVID-19 status, age in years and sex. Paper-wide results and their limitations: Clinical and demographic metadata were provided uncurated, with the amount varying by source and participant.

The clonotype comes from a woman aged 25 to 45 with COVID-19, enrolled during active disease. Sequenced sample: peripheral blood. Recombination linked TRBV5-4 to TRBJ2-3; possibly the D gene is TRBD2, per 5 matching bases. The DNA reads TGTGCCAGCAGCTTAGATCGTCGGGATGTCTTCGCGCAGTATTTT. It translates to CASSLDRRDVFAQYF.